The clone carrying this T cell receptor (beta chain) was seen more than once but under ten times. No antigen is known for it. Per germline, CDR1 WNHNN and CDR2 SYGVQD (reference sequence). Trimming removed 4 bases from V and 2 bases from J, with 14 bases in between. The CDR3 length is 15 residues. This sample stems from a study of early T cells in non-severe SARS-CoV-2 infection. Background on the study: Sequenced bulk RNA came from whole blood that was unsorted, and chains were unpaired.

General study results and limits: In VDJdb matching, anti-spike CD8 responses were favored while private and CD4 specificities went missing.

The protocol attached unique molecular identifiers to individual cDNA molecules. TCRdb re-derived calls from the 5' RACE reads in MiXCR, one entry per CDR3 protein. The sample lists 75,000 to 90,000 distinct CDR3 sequences, around 9.3% occurring once. Sequences were derived from whole blood, sampled at baseline. This receptor was identified in an adult who was a healthcare worker with PCR-confirmed SARS-CoV-2 infection or an uninfected control (not recorded which). This chain connects TRBV10-1 to TRBJ2-5; possibly TRBD1 or TRBD2 for D (5 bases each). CDR3 protein: CASSANTGRQETQYF. The CDR3 region has the DNA TGCGCCAGCAGTGCAAATACGGGACGTCAAGAGACCCAGTACTTC.